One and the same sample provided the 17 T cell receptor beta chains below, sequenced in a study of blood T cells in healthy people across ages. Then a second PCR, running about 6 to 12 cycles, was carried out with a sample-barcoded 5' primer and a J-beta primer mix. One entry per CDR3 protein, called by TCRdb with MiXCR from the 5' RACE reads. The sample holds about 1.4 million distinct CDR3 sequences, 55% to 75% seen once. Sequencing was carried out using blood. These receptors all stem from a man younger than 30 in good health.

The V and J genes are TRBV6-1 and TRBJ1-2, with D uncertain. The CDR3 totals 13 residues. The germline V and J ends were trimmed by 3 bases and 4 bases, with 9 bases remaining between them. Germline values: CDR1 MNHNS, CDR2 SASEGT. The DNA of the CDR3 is TGTGCCAGCAGTGACGGGATCACCTATGGCTACACCTTC. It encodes CASSDGITYGYTF.

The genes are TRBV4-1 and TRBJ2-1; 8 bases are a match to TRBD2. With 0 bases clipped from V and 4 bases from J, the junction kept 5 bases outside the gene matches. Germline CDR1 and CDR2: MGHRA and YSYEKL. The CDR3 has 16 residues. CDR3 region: CASSQDITSGYNEQFF. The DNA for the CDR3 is TGCGCCAGCAGCCAAGATATTACTAGCGGTTACAATGAGCAGTTCTTC.

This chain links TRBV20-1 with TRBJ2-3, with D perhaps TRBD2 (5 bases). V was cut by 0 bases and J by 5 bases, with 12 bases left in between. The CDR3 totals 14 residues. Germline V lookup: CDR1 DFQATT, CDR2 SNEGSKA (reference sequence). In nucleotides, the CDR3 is TGCAGTGCTAGAGATGCGGGCCTAAAAGATACGCAGTATTTT. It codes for CSARDAGLKDTQYF.

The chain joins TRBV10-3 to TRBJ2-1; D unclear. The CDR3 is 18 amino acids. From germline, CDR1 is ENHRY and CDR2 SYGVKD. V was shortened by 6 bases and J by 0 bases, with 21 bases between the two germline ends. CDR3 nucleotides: TGTGCCATCAGCGATGAGAACGCCAGGTTTAGCTCCTACAATGAGCAGTTCTTC. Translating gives CAISDENARFSSYNEQFF.

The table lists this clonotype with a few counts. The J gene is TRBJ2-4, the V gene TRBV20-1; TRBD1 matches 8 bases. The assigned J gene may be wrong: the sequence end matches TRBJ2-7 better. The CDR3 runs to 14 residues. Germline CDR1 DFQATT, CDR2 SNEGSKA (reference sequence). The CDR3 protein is CSASRVQGAYEQYF. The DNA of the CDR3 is TGCAGTGCTAGTAGGGTACAGGGGGCCTACGAGCAGTACTTC.

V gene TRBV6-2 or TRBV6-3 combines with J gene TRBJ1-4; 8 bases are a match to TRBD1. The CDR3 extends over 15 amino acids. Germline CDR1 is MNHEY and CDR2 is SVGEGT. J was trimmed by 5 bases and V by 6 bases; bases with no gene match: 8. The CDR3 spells CASSPGTGENEKLFF. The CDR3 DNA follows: TGTGCCAGCAGCCCCGGGACAGGAGAAAATGAAAAACTGTTTTTT.

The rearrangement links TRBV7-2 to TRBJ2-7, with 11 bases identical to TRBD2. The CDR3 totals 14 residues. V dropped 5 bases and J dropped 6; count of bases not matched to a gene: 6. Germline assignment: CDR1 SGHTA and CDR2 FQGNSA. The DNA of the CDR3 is TGTGCCAGCAGCCCGACTAGCGGGAAAATCGAGCAGTACTTC. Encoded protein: CASSPTSGKIEQYF. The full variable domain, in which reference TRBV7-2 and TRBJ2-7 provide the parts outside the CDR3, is GAGVSQSPSNKVTEKGKDVELRCDPISGHTALYWYRQSLGQGLEFLIYFQGNSAPDKSGLPSDRFSAERTGGSVSTLTIQRTQQEDSAVYLCASSPTSGKIEQYFGPGTRLTVT.

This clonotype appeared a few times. CDR3 residues: CASSRLAGGFSFEQYF. For the CDR3, the DNA is TGTGCCAGCAGCCGACTAGCGGGGGGATTTTCTTTCGAGCAGTACTTC. This chain links TRBV14 with TRBJ2-7; TRBD2 aligns across 13 bases. The CDR3 spans 16 residues. J lost 6 bases, V lost 4 bases, and 9 bases had no gene match. Per germline, CDR1 SGHDN and CDR2 FVKESK.

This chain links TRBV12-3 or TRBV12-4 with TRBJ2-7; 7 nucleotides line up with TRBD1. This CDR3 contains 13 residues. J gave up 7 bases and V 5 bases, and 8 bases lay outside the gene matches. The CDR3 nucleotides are TGTGCCAGCAGTGACAGGGTTTCGGGGGAGCAGTACTTC. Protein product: CASSDRVSGEQYF.

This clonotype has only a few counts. The CDR3 is CASSRRRAQETQYF. In DNA, the CDR3 is TGTGCCAGCAGCCGAAGAAGGGCCCAAGAGACCCAGTACTTC. V usage is TRBV6-1 and J usage is TRBJ2-5, with D uncertain. The CDR3 length is 14 residues. Trimming removed 6 bases at V and 1 base at J, with 12 bases between. From germline, CDR1 is MNHNS and CDR2 SASEGT.

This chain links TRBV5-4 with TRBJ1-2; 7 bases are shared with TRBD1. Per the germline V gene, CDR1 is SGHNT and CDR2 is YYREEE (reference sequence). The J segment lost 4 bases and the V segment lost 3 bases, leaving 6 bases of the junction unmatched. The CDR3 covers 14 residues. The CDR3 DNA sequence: TGTGCCAGCAGCTCACAGGGGCGCCTCTATGGCTACACCTTC. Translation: CASSSQGRLYGYTF.

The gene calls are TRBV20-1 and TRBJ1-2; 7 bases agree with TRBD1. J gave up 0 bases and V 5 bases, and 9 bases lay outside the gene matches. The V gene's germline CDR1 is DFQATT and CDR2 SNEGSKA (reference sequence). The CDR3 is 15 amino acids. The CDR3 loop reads CSAYRDRPPNYGYTF. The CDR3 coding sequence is TGCAGTGCTTATCGGGACAGACCGCCTAACTATGGCTACACCTTC.

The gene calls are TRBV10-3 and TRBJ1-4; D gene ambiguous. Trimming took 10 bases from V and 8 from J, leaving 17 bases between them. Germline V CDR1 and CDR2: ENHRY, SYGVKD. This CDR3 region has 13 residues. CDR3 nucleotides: TGTGCCACCTGTTTAGTACGGGGAGAAAAACTGTTTTTT. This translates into CATCLVRGEKLFF.

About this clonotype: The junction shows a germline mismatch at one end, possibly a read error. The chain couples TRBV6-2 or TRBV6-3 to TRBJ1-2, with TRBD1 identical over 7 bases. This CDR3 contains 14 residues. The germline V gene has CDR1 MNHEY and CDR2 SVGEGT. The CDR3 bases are TGTGCCAGCAGTTACCCCGACAGGGACTATGGCTGCACCTTC. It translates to CASSYPDRDYGCTF.

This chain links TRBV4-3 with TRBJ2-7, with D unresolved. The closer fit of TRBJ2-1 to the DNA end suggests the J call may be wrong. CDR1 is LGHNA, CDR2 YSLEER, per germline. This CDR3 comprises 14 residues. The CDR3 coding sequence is TGCGCCAGCAGCCAGTTCACGCGGCTTGGAGAGCAGTTCTTC. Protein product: CASSQFTRLGEQFF.

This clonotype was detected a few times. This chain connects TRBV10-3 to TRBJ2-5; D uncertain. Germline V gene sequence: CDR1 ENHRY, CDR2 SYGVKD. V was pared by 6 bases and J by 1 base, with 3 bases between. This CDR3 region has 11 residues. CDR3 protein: CAIRSQETQYF. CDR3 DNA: TGTGCCATCAGATCCCAAGAGACCCAGTACTTC.

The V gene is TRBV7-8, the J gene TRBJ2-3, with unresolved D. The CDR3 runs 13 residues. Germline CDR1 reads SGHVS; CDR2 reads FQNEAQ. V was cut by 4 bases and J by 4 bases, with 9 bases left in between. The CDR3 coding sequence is TGTGCCAGCAGCTGTGGGCGCCCAGATACGCAGTATTTT. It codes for CASSCGRPDTQYF.